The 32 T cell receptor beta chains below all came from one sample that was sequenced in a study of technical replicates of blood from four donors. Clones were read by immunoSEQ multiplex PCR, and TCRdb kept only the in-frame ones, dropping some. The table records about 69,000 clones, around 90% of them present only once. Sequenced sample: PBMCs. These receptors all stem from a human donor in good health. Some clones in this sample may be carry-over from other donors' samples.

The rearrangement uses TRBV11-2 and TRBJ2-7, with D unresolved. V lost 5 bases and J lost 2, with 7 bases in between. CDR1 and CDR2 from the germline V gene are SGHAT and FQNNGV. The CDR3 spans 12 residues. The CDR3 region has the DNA TGTGCCAGCAGCCCCCCCACCTACGAGCAGTACTTC. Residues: CASSPPTYEQYF.

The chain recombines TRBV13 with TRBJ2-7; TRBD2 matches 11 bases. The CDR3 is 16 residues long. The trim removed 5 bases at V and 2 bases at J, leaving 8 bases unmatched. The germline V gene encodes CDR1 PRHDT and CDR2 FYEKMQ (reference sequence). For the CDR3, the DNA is TGTGCCAGCAGCAAGATGACTAGCGGGGACCCCTACGAGCAGTACTTC. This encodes CASSKMTSGDPYEQYF.

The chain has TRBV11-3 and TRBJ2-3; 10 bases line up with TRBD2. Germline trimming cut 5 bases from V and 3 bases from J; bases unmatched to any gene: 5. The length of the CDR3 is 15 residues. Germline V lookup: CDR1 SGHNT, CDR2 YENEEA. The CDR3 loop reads CASSLAGAVTDTQYF. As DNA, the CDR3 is TGTGCCAGCAGCCTAGCGGGAGCGGTGACAGATACGCAGTATTTT.

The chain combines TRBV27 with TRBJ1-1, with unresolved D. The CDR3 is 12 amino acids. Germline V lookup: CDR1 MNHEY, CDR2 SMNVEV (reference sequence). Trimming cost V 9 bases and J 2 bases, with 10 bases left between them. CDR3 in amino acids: CARNRANTEAFF. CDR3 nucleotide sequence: TGTGCCAGGAACAGAGCAAACACTGAAGCTTTCTTT.

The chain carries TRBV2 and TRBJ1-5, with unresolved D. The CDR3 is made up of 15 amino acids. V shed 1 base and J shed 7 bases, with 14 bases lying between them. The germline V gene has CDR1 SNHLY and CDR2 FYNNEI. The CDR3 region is CASSEGGSVRQPQHF. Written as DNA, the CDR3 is TGTGCCAGCAGTGAAGGTGGCTCTGTGAGGCAGCCCCAGCATTTT. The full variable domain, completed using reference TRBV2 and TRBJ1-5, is EPEVTQTPSHQVTQMGQEVILRCVPISNHLYFYWYRQILGQKVEFLVSFYNNEISEKSEIFDDQFSVERPDGSNFTLKIRSTKLEDSAMYFCASSEGGSVRQPQHFGDGTRLSIL.

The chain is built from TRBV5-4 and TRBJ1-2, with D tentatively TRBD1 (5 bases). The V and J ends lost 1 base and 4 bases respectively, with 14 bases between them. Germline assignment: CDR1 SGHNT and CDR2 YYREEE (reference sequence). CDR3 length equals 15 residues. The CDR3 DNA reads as TGTGCCAGCAGCTTGAGACAGCTACCTCCCTATGGCTACACCTTC. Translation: CASSLRQLPPYGYTF.

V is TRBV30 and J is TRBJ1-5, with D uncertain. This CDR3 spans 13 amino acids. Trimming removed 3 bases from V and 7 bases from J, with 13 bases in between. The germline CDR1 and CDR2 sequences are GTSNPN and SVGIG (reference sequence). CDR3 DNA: TGTGCCTGGAGCAAGGTCGGGAGCCAGCCCCAGCATTTT. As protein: CAWSKVGSQPQHF.

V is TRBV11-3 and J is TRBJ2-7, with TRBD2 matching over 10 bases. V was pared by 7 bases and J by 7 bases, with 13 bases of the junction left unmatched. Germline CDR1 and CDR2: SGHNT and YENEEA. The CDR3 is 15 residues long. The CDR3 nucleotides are TGTGCCAGCAACCAAGATTCTAGCGGGAGTGAAGAGCAGTACTTC. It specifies CASNQDSSGSEEQYF.

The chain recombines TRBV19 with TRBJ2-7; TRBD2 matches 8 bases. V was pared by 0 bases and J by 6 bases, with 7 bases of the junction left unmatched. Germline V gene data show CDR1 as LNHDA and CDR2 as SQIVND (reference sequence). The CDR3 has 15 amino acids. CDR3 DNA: TGTGCCAGTAGTATAGATCACGGGAGGGGAGGCGAGCAGTACTTC. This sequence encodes CASSIDHGRGGEQYF.

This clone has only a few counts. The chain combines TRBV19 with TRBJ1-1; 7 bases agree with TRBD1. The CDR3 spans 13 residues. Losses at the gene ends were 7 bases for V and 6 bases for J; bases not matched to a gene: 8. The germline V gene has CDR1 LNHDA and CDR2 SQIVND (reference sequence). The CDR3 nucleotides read TGTGCCAGTAAAGACAGGGCCAATCCTGAAGCTTTCTTT. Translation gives CASKDRANPEAFF.

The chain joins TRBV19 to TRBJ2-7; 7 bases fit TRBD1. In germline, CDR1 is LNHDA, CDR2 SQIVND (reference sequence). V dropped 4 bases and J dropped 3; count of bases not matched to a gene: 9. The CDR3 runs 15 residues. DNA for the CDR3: TGTGCCAGTAGTACGGACAGGCTCTCTTACTACGAGCAGTACTTC. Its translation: CASSTDRLSYYEQYF.

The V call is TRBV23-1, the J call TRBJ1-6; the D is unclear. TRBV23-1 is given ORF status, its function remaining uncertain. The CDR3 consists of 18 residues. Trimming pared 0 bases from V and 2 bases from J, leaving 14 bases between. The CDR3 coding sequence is TGCGCCAGCAGTCAATCGGGCCGGCGTGGCACCTATAATTCACCCCTCCACTTT. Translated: CASSQSGRRGTYNSPLHF.

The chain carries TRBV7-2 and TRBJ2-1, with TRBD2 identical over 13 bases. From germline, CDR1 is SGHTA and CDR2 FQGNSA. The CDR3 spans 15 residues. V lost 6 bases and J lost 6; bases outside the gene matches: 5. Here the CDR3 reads CASRRTSGRANEQFF. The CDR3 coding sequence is TGTGCCAGCAGACGGACTAGCGGGAGAGCCAATGAGCAGTTCTTC.

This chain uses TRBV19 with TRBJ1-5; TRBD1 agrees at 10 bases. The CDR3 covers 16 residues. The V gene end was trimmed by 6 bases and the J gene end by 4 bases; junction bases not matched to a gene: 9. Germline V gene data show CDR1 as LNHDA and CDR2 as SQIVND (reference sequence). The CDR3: CASSPRGQGINQPQHF. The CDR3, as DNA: TGTGCCAGTAGCCCCAGGGGACAGGGGATAAATCAGCCCCAGCATTTT.

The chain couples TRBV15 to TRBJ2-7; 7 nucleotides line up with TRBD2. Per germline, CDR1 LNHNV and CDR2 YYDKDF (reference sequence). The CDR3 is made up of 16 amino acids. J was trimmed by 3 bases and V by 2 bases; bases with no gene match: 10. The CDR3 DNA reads TGTGCCACCAGCAGACCTGGGGGAGGGGCGGACTACGAGCAGTACTTC. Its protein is CATSRPGGGADYEQYF. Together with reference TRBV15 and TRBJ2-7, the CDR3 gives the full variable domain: DAMVIQNPRYQVTQFGKPVTLSCSQTLNHNVMYWYQQKSSQAPKLLFHYYDKDFNNEADTPDNFQSRRPNTSFCFLDIRSPGLGDTAMYLCATSRPGGGADYEQYFGPGTRLTVT.

CDR3 DNA: TGTGCCAGCAGCAACACAGCTAACTATGGCTACACCTTC. Translated, it gives CASSNTANYGYTF. V and J are TRBV5-4 and TRBJ1-2; no firm D call. The V gene's germline CDR1 is SGHNT and CDR2 YYREEE (reference sequence). With 4 bases removed from V and 0 bases from J, the gap between germline ends came to 7 bases. This CDR3 is built from 13 residues. Full variable domain (missing parts from reference TRBV5-4 and TRBJ1-2): ETGVTQSPTHLIKTRGQQVTLRCSSQSGHNTVSWYQQALGQGPQFIFQYYREEENGRGNFPPRFSGLQFPNYSSELNVNALELDDSALYLCASSNTANYGYTFGSGTRLTVV.

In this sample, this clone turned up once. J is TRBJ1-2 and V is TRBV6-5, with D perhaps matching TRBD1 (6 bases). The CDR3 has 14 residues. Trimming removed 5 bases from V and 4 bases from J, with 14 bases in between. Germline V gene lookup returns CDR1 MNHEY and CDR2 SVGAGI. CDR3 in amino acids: CASSTRTAFYGYTF. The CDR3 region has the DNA TGTGCCAGCAGTACCCGGACAGCGTTCTATGGCTACACCTTC.

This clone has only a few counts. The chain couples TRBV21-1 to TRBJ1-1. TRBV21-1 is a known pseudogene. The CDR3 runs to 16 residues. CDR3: CASSGRSESENTEAFF. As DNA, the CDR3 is TGTGCCAGCAGCGGTCGGTCGGAGTCAGAGAACACTGAAGCTTTCTTT.

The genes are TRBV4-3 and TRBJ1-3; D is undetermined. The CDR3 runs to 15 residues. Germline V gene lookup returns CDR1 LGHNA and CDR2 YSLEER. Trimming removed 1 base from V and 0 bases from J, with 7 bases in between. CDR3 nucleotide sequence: TGCGCCAGCAGCCAAGGTTCCAACTCTGGAAACACCATATATTTT. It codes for CASSQGSNSGNTIYF.

The CDR3 loop is CASSFRLPDTQYF. CDR3 in DNA: TGTGCCAGCAGCTTCAGACTACCCGATACGCAGTATTTT. The chain couples TRBV5-4 to TRBJ2-3, with a tentative D call TRBD2 (5 bases). The CDR3 consists of 13 residues. Germline V gives CDR1 SGHNT, CDR2 YYREEE (reference sequence). V was pared by 2 bases and J by 6 bases, with 10 bases between.

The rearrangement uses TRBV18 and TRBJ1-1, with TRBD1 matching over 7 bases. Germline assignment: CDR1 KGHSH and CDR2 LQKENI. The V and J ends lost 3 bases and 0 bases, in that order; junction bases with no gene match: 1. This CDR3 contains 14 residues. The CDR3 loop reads CASSPDRMNTEAFF. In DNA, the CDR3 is TGTGCCAGCTCACCGGACAGGATGAACACTGAAGCTTTCTTT.

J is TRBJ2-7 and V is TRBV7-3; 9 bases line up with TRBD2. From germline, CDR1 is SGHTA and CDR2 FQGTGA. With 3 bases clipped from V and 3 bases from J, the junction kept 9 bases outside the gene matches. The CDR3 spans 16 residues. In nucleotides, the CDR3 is TGTGCCAGCAGCTTGGACAAGGGACTAGCCCTCTACGAGCAGTACTTC. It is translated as CASSLDKGLALYEQYF. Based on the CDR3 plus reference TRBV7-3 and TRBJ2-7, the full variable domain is GAGVSQTPSNKVTEKGKYVELRCDPISGHTALYWYRQSLGQGPEFLIYFQGTGAADDSGLPNDRFFAVRPEGSVSTLKIQRTERGDSAVYLCASSLDKGLALYEQYFGPGTRLTVT.

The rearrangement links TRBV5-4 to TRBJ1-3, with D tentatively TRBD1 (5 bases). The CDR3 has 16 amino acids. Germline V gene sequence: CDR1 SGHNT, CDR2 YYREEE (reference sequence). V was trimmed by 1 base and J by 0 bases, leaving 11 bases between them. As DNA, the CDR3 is TGTGCCAGCAGCTTGCGGGGGGTGGACTCTGGAAACACCATATATTTT. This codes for CASSLRGVDSGNTIYF.

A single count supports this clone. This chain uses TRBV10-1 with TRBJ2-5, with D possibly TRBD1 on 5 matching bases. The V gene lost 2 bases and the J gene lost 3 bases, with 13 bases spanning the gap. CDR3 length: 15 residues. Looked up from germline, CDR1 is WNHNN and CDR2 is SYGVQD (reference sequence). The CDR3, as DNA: TGCGCCAGCAGTGAGGGGGCCAGGACGAAAGAGACCCAGTACTTC. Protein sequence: CASSEGARTKETQYF.

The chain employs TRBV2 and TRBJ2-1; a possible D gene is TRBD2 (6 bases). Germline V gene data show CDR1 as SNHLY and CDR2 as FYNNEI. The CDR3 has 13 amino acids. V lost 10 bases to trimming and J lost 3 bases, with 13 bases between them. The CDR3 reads CATRGLNYNEQFF. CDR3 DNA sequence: TGTGCCACGAGGGGACTGAACTACAATGAGCAGTTCTTC.

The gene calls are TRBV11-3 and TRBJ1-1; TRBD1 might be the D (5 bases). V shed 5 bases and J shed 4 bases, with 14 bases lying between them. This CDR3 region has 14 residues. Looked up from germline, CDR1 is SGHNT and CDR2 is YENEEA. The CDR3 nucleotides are TGTGCCAGCAGCCCCAGATCTGGGGCCACTGAAGCTTTCTTT. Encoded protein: CASSPRSGATEAFF.

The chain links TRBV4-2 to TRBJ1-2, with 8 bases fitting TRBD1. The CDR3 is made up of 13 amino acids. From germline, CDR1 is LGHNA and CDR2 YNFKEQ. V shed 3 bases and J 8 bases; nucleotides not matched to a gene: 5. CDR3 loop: CASSQQGAYGYTF. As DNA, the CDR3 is TGTGCCAGCAGCCAGCAGGGGGCCTACGGCTACACCTTC.

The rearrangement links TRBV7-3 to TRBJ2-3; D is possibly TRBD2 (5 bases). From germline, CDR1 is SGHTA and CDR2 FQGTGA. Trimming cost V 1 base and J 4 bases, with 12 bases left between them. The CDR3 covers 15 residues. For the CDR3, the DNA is TGTGCCAGCAGCTTAATGGCGGGTTTCCCAGATACGCAGTATTTT. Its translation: CASSLMAGFPDTQYF. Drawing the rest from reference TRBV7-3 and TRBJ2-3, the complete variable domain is GAGVSQTPSNKVTEKGKYVELRCDPISGHTALYWYRQSLGQGPEFLIYFQGTGAADDSGLPNDRFFAVRPEGSVSTLKIQRTERGDSAVYLCASSLMAGFPDTQYFGPGTRLTVL.

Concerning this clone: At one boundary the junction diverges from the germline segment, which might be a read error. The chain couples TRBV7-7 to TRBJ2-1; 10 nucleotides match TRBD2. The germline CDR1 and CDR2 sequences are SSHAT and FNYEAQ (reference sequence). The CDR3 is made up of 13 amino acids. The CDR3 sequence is CASSLAGANEQFF. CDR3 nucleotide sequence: TGTGCCAGCAGCCTAGCGGGGGCCAATGAGCAGTTCTTC.

CDR3 in DNA: TGTGCCAGCAGCTGGGACAGATCCTTCTCCTACGAGCAGTACTTC. As protein: CASSWDRSFSYEQYF. This chain links TRBV6-5 with TRBJ2-7, with 7 bases that match TRBD1. Germline V gene data show CDR1 as MNHEY and CDR2 as SVGAGI. Trimming at V came to 6 bases and at J to 0 bases, leaving 8 bases not matched to a gene. The CDR3 loop spans 15 amino acids.

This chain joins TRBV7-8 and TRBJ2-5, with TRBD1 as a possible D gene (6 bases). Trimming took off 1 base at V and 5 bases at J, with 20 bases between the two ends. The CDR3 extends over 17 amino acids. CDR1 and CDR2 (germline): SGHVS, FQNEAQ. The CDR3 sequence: CASSLDNRVLRGETQYF. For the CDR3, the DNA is TGTGCCAGCAGCTTAGACAACAGGGTTTTAAGGGGGGAGACCCAGTACTTC.

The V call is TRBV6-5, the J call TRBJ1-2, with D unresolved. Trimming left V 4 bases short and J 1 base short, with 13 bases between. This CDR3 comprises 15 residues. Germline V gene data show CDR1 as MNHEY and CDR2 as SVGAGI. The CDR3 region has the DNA TGTGCCAGCAGTTCCACCTCGGGGATTAACTATGGCTACACCTTC. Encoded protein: CASSSTSGINYGYTF.